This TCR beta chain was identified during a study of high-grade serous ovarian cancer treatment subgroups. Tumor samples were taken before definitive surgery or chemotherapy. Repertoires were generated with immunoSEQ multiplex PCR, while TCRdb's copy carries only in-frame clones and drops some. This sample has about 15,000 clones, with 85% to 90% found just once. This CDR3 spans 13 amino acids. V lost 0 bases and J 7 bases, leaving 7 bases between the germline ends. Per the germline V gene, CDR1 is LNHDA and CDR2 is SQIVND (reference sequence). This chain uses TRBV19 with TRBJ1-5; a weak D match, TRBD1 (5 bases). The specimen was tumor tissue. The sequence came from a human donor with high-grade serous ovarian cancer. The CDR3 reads CASSIDRDQPQHF. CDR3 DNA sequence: TGTGCCAGTAGTATAGACAGGGACCAGCCCCAGCATTTT.